These 25 T cell receptor beta chains were sequenced from one sample in a study of control samples from healthy donors and cancer patients (dated by TCRdb to about 2020). Library construction relied on the immunoSEQ multiplex PCR assay. TCRdb obtained this table from immuneACCESS and retained in-frame rearrangements with V and J assigned. These tables miss some clones; where compared with another copy, unresolved V genes account for less than half of the shortfall, and the remainder is unexplained. In this sample the table shows approximately 87,000 clones, roughly 89% of which occur a single time. The ten largest clonotypes hold roughly a sixth of the sample. Sequencing was carried out using blood. The source is a man aged 50 to 60 in good health.

The rearrangement joins TRBV11-2 to TRBJ2-7; D could derive from TRBD1 or TRBD2 (5 bases each). From germline, CDR1 is SGHAT and CDR2 FQNNGV. V was pared by 7 bases and J by 6 bases, with 16 bases between. This CDR3 region has 13 residues. The DNA for the CDR3 is TGTGCCAGCACCCCATCGGGGCCCTCCGAGCAGTACTTC. This sequence encodes CASTPSGPSEQYF.

In DNA form, the CDR3 reads TGTGCCAGCAGCCCCCAAGGACAGGGCGTAGTGACCCAGCATTTT. Its translation is CASSPQGQGVVTQHF. This rearrangement joins TRBV7-2 to TRBJ1-5; 8 nucleotides align to TRBD1. After removal of 5 bases from V and 11 bases from J, the junction contained 14 bases not matched to a gene. Germline V gives CDR1 SGHTA, CDR2 FQGNSA. This CDR3 has 15 residues.

The J gene is TRBJ2-7, the V gene TRBV21-1; no DNA check was done on the table's D call, TRBD2. TRBV21-1 represents a pseudogene. CDR3 size: 14 residues. In DNA form, the CDR3 reads TGTGCCAGCAGCAAATTCATACGGAGCTACGAGCAGTACTTC. This codes for CASSKFIRSYEQYF.

The chain joins TRBV5-4 to TRBJ2-5; 16 bases match TRBD2. Germline CDR1 reads SGHNT; CDR2 reads YYREEE (reference sequence). The CDR3 totals 17 residues. Trimming cost V 3 bases and J 4 bases; bases outside gene matches: 6. CDR3 loop: CASSSPGLAGGGETQYF. CDR3 in DNA: TGTGCCAGCAGCTCGCCGGGACTAGCGGGGGGGGGAGAGACCCAGTACTTC.

V gene TRBV7-5 combines with J gene TRBJ2-7; the table's TRBD1 call for D was not verified on the DNA. TRBV7-5 is a documented pseudogene. The CDR3 has 13 amino acids. CDR3: CARSLGHSYEQYF. DNA for the CDR3: TGTGCCAGAAGCTTAGGACACTCCTACGAGCAGTACTTC.

V gene TRBV7-2 combines with J gene TRBJ1-5; D possibly corresponds to TRBD1 (5 bases). V lost 5 bases and J 2 bases, leaving 10 bases between the germline ends. Germline V lookup: CDR1 SGHTA, CDR2 FQGNSA. This CDR3 region has 14 residues. Here the CDR3 reads CASSLGHGNQPQHF. The CDR3 nucleotides read TGTGCCAGCAGCCTCGGACACGGCAATCAGCCCCAGCATTTT.

The CDR3 sequence: CASSLDNSNQPQHF. CDR3 nucleotide sequence: TGTGCCAGCAGCTTGGACAATAGCAATCAGCCCCAGCATTTT. This rearrangement joins TRBV11-2 to TRBJ1-5; the D gene is possibly TRBD1 (5 bases). CDR3 length: 14 amino acids. Germline V gene data show CDR1 as SGHAT and CDR2 as FQNNGV. The V end lost 3 bases, the J end lost 0 bases, and 6 bases lay between the germline ends.

This sequence joins TRBV24-1 and TRBJ2-2; TRBD1 aligns across 9 bases. The CDR3 contains 16 residues. V lost 5 bases, J lost 6 bases, and 9 bases stayed unmatched. CDR1 is KGHDR and CDR2 is SFDVKD in the germline V gene. CDR3: CATSGPGQGFPGELFF. The CDR3 nucleotides read TGTGCCACCAGTGGCCCGGGACAGGGTTTTCCCGGGGAGCTGTTTTTT.

The chain joins TRBV5-1 to TRBJ2-1, with D perhaps matching TRBD1 or TRBD2 (6 bases each). The CDR3 is made up of 15 amino acids. CDR1 and CDR2 from the germline V gene are SGHRS and YFSETQ. The V gene lost 4 bases and the J gene lost 0 bases, with 11 bases spanning the gap. CDR3 protein: CASSPGGGSYNEQFF. Written as DNA, the CDR3 is TGCGCCAGCAGCCCAGGAGGGGGCTCCTACAATGAGCAGTTCTTC. The full variable domain, rest sourced from reference TRBV5-1 and TRBJ2-1, is KAGVTQTPRYLIKTRGQQVTLSCSPISGHRSVSWYQQTPGQGLQFLFEYFSETQRNKGNFPGRFSGRQFSNSRSEMNVSTLELGDSALYLCASSPGGGSYNEQFFGPGTRLTVL.

The chain links TRBV11-2 to TRBJ1-1, with D uncertain. Trimming left V 3 bases short and J 2 bases short, with 7 bases between. Germline values: CDR1 SGHAT, CDR2 FQNNGV. This CDR3 has 13 amino acids. Here the CDR3 reads CASSFGTNTEAFF. CDR3 bases: TGTGCCAGCAGCTTTGGAACTAACACTGAAGCTTTCTTT. Full variable domain (remainder filled in from reference TRBV11-2 and TRBJ1-1): EAGVAQSPRYKIIEKRQSVAFWCNPISGHATLYWYQQILGQGPKLLIQFQNNGVVDDSQLPKDRFSAERLKGVDSTLKIQPAKLEDSAVYLCASSFGTNTEAFFGQGTRLTVV.

The rearrangement links TRBV10-2 to TRBJ2-7, with 11 bases matching TRBD1. Per germline, CDR1 WSHSY and CDR2 SAAADI. This CDR3 contains 13 residues. V lost 8 bases to trimming and J lost 6 bases; unmatched junction nucleotides: 6. The CDR3 loop reads CASLGQGAPEQYF. The CDR3 DNA reads TGCGCCAGCTTAGGACAGGGGGCTCCCGAGCAGTACTTC.

V gene TRBV12-3 or TRBV12-4 combines with J gene TRBJ2-7; D is undetermined. Trimming stripped 7 bases from V and 5 bases from J, with 6 bases between. CDR3 length equals 10 residues. The CDR3 DNA is TGTGCCAGCAAAGGCAACGAGCAGTACTTC. Amino acids: CASKGNEQYF.

The chain has TRBV15 and TRBJ1-6; 7 bases agree with TRBD1. V shed 0 bases and J 9 bases; nucleotides not matched to a gene: 5. Germline V gene data show CDR1 as LNHNV and CDR2 as YYDKDF (reference sequence). The CDR3 runs 15 residues. CDR3 in DNA: TGTGCCACCAGCAGAGAAACAGGGGCCGGTTCACCCCTCCACTTT. Protein product: CATSRETGAGSPLHF.

The rearrangement uses TRBV19 and TRBJ1-5; D is unresolved. The CDR3 has 15 residues. With 6 bases removed from V and 6 bases from J, the gap between germline ends came to 18 bases. The V gene's germline CDR1 is LNHDA and CDR2 SQIVND (reference sequence). CDR3 sequence reads: CASSLTGPSAQPQHF. In DNA form, the CDR3 reads TGTGCCAGTAGCCTTACCGGGCCCTCGGCTCAGCCCCAGCATTTT.

The chain links TRBV6-6 to TRBJ1-2, with 7 positions matching TRBD1. The trim removed 10 bases at V and 4 bases at J, leaving 12 bases unmatched. Germline CDR1 is MNHNY and CDR2 is SVGAGI (reference sequence). The CDR3 has 14 amino acids. The CDR3 here is CATTLEGTAYGYTF. CDR3 nucleotide sequence: TGTGCCACCACACTGGAGGGGACAGCCTATGGCTACACCTTC.

The V call is TRBV19, the J call TRBJ1-5; TRBD1 aligns across 9 bases. The J segment lost 1 base and the V segment lost 6 bases, leaving 4 bases of the junction unmatched. Per germline, CDR1 LNHDA and CDR2 SQIVND (reference sequence). The CDR3 has 15 residues. CDR3 loop: CASRRDRVSNQPQHF. The CDR3 DNA sequence: TGTGCCAGTAGACGGGACAGGGTGAGCAATCAGCCCCAGCATTTT. Full variable domain (remainder filled in from reference TRBV19 and TRBJ1-5): DGGITQSPKYLFRKEGQNVTLSCEQNLNHDAMYWYRQDPGQGLRLIYYSQIVNDFQKGDIAEGYSVSREKKESFPLTVTSAQKNPTAFYLCASRRDRVSNQPQHFGDGTRLSIL.

The chain joins TRBV7-2 to TRBJ1-2; tentative D call: TRBD1 (6 bases). The CDR3 spans 14 residues. Germline V gene lookup returns CDR1 SGHTA and CDR2 FQGNSA. The germline V and J ends were trimmed by 5 bases and 4 bases, with 14 bases remaining between them. The DNA for the CDR3 is TGTGCCAGCAGCCCCACAGGGAGTGCCTATGGCTACACCTTC. It codes for CASSPTGSAYGYTF. The full variable domain, rest sourced from reference TRBV7-2 and TRBJ1-2, is GAGVSQSPSNKVTEKGKDVELRCDPISGHTALYWYRQSLGQGLEFLIYFQGNSAPDKSGLPSDRFSAERTGGSVSTLTIQRTQQEDSAVYLCASSPTGSAYGYTFGSGTRLTVV.

This chain joins TRBV9 and TRBJ1-1; D remains ambiguous. Germline values: CDR1 SGDLS, CDR2 YYNGEE. The CDR3 sequence is 15 residues long. Trimming removed 3 bases from V and 1 base from J, with 13 bases in between. CDR3 amino acids: CASSGAGFGNTEAFF. The CDR3 DNA is TGTGCCAGCAGCGGAGCGGGATTTGGGAACACTGAAGCTTTCTTT.

The CDR3 DNA sequence: TGTGCCAGCTCACCCAAGGACAGTTCTAACACTGAAGCTTTCTTT. It encodes CASSPKDSSNTEAFF. J is TRBJ1-1 and V is TRBV18, with D possibly matching TRBD1 (6 bases). Germline V lookup: CDR1 KGHSH, CDR2 LQKENI. The CDR3 length is 15 residues. V shed 3 bases and J shed 2 bases, with 13 bases lying between them.

This clone was found once. The rearrangement joins TRBV18 to TRBJ1-2; D may be TRBD1 (6 bases). CDR1 is KGHSH, CDR2 LQKENI, per germline. The CDR3 length is 17 residues. The ends were cut back, 3 bases at V and 2 bases at J, with 19 bases in the middle. The CDR3 DNA follows: TGTGCCAGCTCACCCTCGGCCACAGGGAGTTCCAACTATGGCTACACCTTC. Protein sequence: CASSPSATGSSNYGYTF.

The CDR3 coding sequence is TGTGCCAGCACCTCCCCTGGATGGGAGGATACGCAGTATTTT. It codes for CASTSPGWEDTQYF. The chain uses TRBV27 and TRBJ2-3; TRBD2 might be the D (5 bases). The length of the CDR3 is 14 residues. Trimming removed 7 bases from V and 6 bases from J, with 17 bases in between. The germline V gene encodes CDR1 MNHEY and CDR2 SMNVEV (reference sequence).

The chain is built from TRBV5-1 and TRBJ2-1, with a tentative D call TRBD1 (5 bases). The CDR3 length is 14 residues. Germline-derived CDR1 and CDR2 are SGHRS and YFSETQ. V was clipped by 0 bases and J by 7 bases, with 11 bases between them. The CDR3 region has the DNA TGCGCCAGCAGCTTGGGGGCTAAGGGGAATGAGCAGTTCTTC. Amino acid sequence: CASSLGAKGNEQFF.

The V and J genes are TRBV24-1 and TRBJ1-5, with a weak D call TRBD1 (5 bases). V was pared by 7 bases and J by 3 bases, with 12 bases between. Germline lookup yields CDR1 KGHDR and CDR2 SFDVKD. This CDR3 comprises 14 residues. The CDR3 is CATSRRGANQPQHF. CDR3 nucleotide sequence: TGTGCCACCAGCCGTAGGGGTGCCAATCAGCCCCAGCATTTT.

This chain uses TRBV7-8 with TRBJ1-1; a possible D gene is TRBD1 (5 bases). This CDR3 has 16 amino acids. Germline CDR1 and CDR2: SGHVS and FQNEAQ. V was cut by 6 bases and J by 8 bases, with 25 bases left in between. Here the CDR3 DNA reads TGTGCCAGCAGTCAAACGACCGGGACTCCCTCGACCGAAGCTTTCTTT. Amino acids: CASSQTTGTPSTEAFF.

The J gene is TRBJ2-3, the V gene TRBV24-1; D is perhaps TRBD1 (6 bases). The CDR3 consists of 16 residues. V was clipped by 3 bases and J by 4 bases, with 16 bases between them. Germline V gene data show CDR1 as KGHDR and CDR2 as SFDVKD. The CDR3, as DNA: TGTGCCACCAGTGATCCCGGGACAAATAAAGCAGATACGCAGTATTTT. It codes for CATSDPGTNKADTQYF.